Listed below are T cell receptor beta chains from one sample, sequenced in a study of blood T cells in healthy people across ages. TCRdb reanalysed the 5' RACE reads using MiXCR and keeps one entry per CDR3 protein. This sample has about 1.4 million distinct CDR3 sequences, with 59% found just once. The sequencing sample was made of blood. These receptors were obtained from a man aged 18 to 29 in good health. Both conserved end residues are part of each CDR3. A D gene is named only where the DNA matches it firmly. Clone size is not always given. Where it is, it says once, few, many or a class for expanded clones.

J,D,V,size,DNA,CDR3
TRBJ1-6,NA,TRBV20-1,NA,TGCAGTGCTAGACAACGGAGACAGGAAAATTCACCCCTCCACTTT,CSARQRRQENSPLHF
TRBJ1-5,NA,TRBV20-1,NA,TGCAGTGCTAGACTCCCCTCGCAGGCTAGCAATCAGCCCCAGCATTTT,CSARLPSQASNQPQHF
TRBJ2-3,NA,TRBV10-3,NA,TGTGCCATCGGGGGGACAGCCTACACAGATACGCAGTATTTT,CAIGGTAYTDTQYF
TRBJ2-4,NA,TRBV2,NA,TGTGCCAGCCGGACGGATGAAAACATTCAGTACTTC,CASRTDENIQYF
TRBJ2-1,NA,TRBV29-1,NA,TGCAGCGTGGGACCGGGACAAATGAATGAGCAGTTCTTC,CSVGPGQMNEQFF
TRBJ2-7,TRBD1,TRBV4-1,NA,TGCGCCAGCAGCCAAGAACTCGGGACAGGGGTCGAGCAGTACTTC,CASSQELGTGVEQYF
TRBJ2-3,TRBD2,TRBV7-2,NA,TGTGCCAGCAGCGCCCGGACTAGCCCTAGCACAGATACGCAGTATTTT,CASSARTSPSTDTQYF
TRBJ2-1,NA,TRBV24-1,few,TGTGCCACCAGTGGGCAGCCCAGCTCCTACAATGAGCAGTTCTTC,CATSGQPSSYNEQFF
TRBJ1-6,NA,TRBV12-3/TRBV12-4,NA,TGTGCCAGCAGTTTTTTAGGGTCGTTTCGCGGCTCCTATAATTCACCCCTCCACTTT,CASSFLGSFRGSYNSPLHF
TRBJ2-1,TRBD2,TRBV11-2,few,TGTGCCAGCAGGACAGTAGCGGGTAAGGGGAATGAGCAGTTCTTC,CASRTVAGKGNEQFF
TRBJ1-5,NA,TRBV27,NA,TGTGCCAGCAGTGTGACAGGCAATCAGCCCCAGCATTTT,CASSVTGNQPQHF